A selection of T cell receptor beta chains follows, all from one sample in a study of T cells after yellow fever vaccination. TCRdb itself ran the 5' RACE reads through MiXCR, one entry per CDR3 protein. The data contain approximately 550,000 distinct CDR3 sequences, 15% to 20% of them singletons. The sample in question was PBMCs, obtained 15 days after the yellow fever booster vaccination. The receptors stem from a man aged 30 to 45 who received the YFV17D yellow fever vaccine. The CDR3 runs from the conserved cysteine through the conserved F or W. The D gene is left open where the match is weak. Some rows have no size entry. The others give once, few or many, or a class for an expanded clone.

J	size	V	D	CDR3	DNA
TRBJ2-5	-	TRBV5-1	TRBD1	CASSVPDRGETQYF	TGCGCCAGCAGCGTACCCGACAGGGGAGAGACCCAGTACTTC
TRBJ2-2	-	TRBV24-1	-	CATSERTNTGELFF	TGTGCCACCAGTGAGCGAACGAACACCGGGGAGCTGTTTTTT
TRBJ2-5	-	TRBV4-3	-	CASSPTRERETQYF	TGCGCCAGCAGCCCGACACGGGAAAGGGAGACCCAGTACTTC
TRBJ2-5	few	TRBV3-1	-	CASSQEWLPQETQYF	TGTGCCAGCAGCCAAGAATGGCTGCCCCAAGAGACCCAGTACTTC
TRBJ1-5	-	TRBV7-2	-	CASSLEAGRSNQPQHF	TGTGCCAGCAGCTTAGAGGCCGGGAGGAGCAATCAGCCCCAGCATTTT
TRBJ1-1	-	TRBV15	-	CATRPQTANTEAFF	TGTGCCACCAGACCACAGACGGCAAACACTGAAGCTTTCTTT
TRBJ2-7	few	TRBV9	-	CASSPSLVEQYF	TGTGCCAGCAGCCCCTCTTTGGTGGAGCAGTACTTC
TRBJ2-7	-	TRBV7-9	-	CASSLGGSKAYEQYF	TGTGCCAGCAGCTTAGGGGGCAGCAAAGCCTACGAGCAGTACTTC
TRBJ2-3	-	TRBV6-5	TRBD2	CASSSRLADTDTQYF	TGTGCCAGCAGTTCACGACTAGCGGACACAGATACGCAGTATTTT
TRBJ2-1	-	TRBV7-2	-	CASSFPPSEEQFF	TGTGCCAGCAGCTTTCCCCCGAGCGAGGAGCAGTTCTTC
TRBJ2-7	few	TRBV7-2	-	CASSLEAGTAYEQYF	TGTGCCAGCAGCTTAGAGGCAGGGACGGCCTACGAGCAGTACTTC
TRBJ2-7	-	TRBV4-3	-	CASSQAGPGEDYEQYF	TGCGCCAGCAGCCAAGCAGGCCCAGGAGAAGACTACGAGCAGTACTTC
TRBJ2-3	many	TRBV7-2	TRBD2	CASSMLAGVYTDTQYF	TGTGCCAGCAGCATGCTAGCGGGAGTATATACAGATACGCAGTATTTT
TRBJ2-2	-	TRBV23-1	-	CASSLDYKIAGELFF	TGCGCCAGCAGTTTAGATTACAAGATCGCCGGGGAGCTGTTTTTT
TRBJ2-2	few	TRBV29-1	-	CSVGSRAPLGELFF	TGCAGCGTTGGATCCAGAGCGCCCCTGGGGGAGCTGTTTTTT
TRBJ2-2	few	TRBV14	TRBD2	CASSQPSGRMNTGELFF	TGTGCCAGCAGCCAACCTAGCGGGAGGATGAACACCGGGGAGCTGTTTTTT
TRBJ2-3	many	TRBV25-1	-	CASSESALTDTQYF	TGTGCCAGCAGTGAATCCGCACTCACAGATACGCAGTATTTT
TRBJ2-7	-	TRBV23-1	-	CASSQSVGESSYEQYF	TGCGCCAGCAGTCAATCGGTGGGGGAGAGCTCCTACGAGCAGTACTTC
TRBJ2-2	few	TRBV12-3/TRBV12-4	-	CASRQSGANTGELFF	TGTGCCAGCAGACAAAGCGGAGCGAACACCGGGGAGCTGTTTTTT
TRBJ2-1	-	TRBV29-1	TRBD1	CSVAGLDRGEQFF	TGCAGCGTGGCTGGCCTCGACAGGGGGGAGCAGTTCTTC
TRBJ2-7	many	TRBV7-2	TRBD2	CASSYSGSYEQYF	TGTGCCAGCAGCTATAGCGGGAGTTACGAGCAGTACTTC
TRBJ2-1	-	TRBV20-1	TRBD2	CSASTTSEIYNEQFF	TGCAGTGCTAGTACCACTAGCGAGATCTACAATGAGCAGTTCTTC
TRBJ2-1	-	TRBV5-1	TRBD2	CASSFSLSGSGEQFF	TGCGCCAGCAGCTTCTCCCTTAGCGGGAGTGGTGAGCAGTTCTTC
TRBJ1-1	few	TRBV6-1	-	CASTLSANTEAFF	TGTGCCAGCACTCTCAGCGCGAACACTGAAGCTTTCTTT
TRBJ2-1	-	TRBV24-1	TRBD2	CATSDSSSGDEQFF	TGTGCCACCAGTGATTCGTCTAGCGGGGATGAGCAGTTCTTC
TRBJ2-3	-	TRBV20-1	TRBD2	CSARDSSGSADTQYF	TGCAGTGCTAGAGATAGCAGCGGGAGTGCAGATACGCAGTATTTT
TRBJ2-7	-	TRBV5-1	-	CASSPSGAAYEQYF	TGCGCCAGTTCGCCATCAGGAGCCGCTTACGAGCAGTACTTC
TRBJ2-1	many	TRBV7-2	-	CASTGGSSYNEQFF	TGTGCCAGCACTGGGGGGAGCTCCTACAATGAGCAGTTCTTC
TRBJ1-5	many	TRBV30	-	CAWSLDSSNQPQHF	TGTGCCTGGAGCCTGGACAGCAGCAATCAGCCCCAGCATTTT
TRBJ2-5	few	TRBV5-1	TRBD2	CASSLVGLAGVGETQYF	TGCGCCAGCAGCTTGGTCGGACTAGCGGGAGTAGGCGAGACCCAGTACTTC
TRBJ2-7	few	TRBV5-1	-	CASSRNRESAYEQYF	TGCGCCAGCAGCCGTAACAGGGAAAGCGCCTACGAGCAGTACTTC
TRBJ2-3	many	TRBV25-1	-	CASSDPRGTDTQYF	TGTGCCAGCAGTGATCCCAGGGGCACAGATACGCAGTATTTT
TRBJ2-3	few	TRBV10-2	-	CASSERERTDTQYF	TGCGCCAGCAGTGAGCGGGAGAGGACAGATACGCAGTATTTT
TRBJ2-7	few	TRBV7-9	-	CASSLIKHEQYF	TGTGCCAGCAGCTTAATTAAACACGAGCAGTACTTC
TRBJ2-7	many	TRBV20-1	-	CSARSPEGQHRQYF	TGCAGTGCTCGAAGCCCGGAGGGACAGCACAGGCAGTACTTC
TRBJ2-5	-	TRBV12-3/TRBV12-4	-	CASSLARAVQETQYF	TGTGCCAGCAGTTTAGCGCGGGCAGTCCAAGAGACCCAGTACTTC
TRBJ2-5	few	TRBV7-9	TRBD2	CASSWTSGSETQYF	TGTGCCAGCAGCTGGACTAGCGGGAGTGAGACCCAGTACTTC
TRBJ2-1	few	TRBV7-2	-	CASSFRRGVNEQFF	TGTGCCAGCAGCTTCCGGAGGGGAGTCAATGAGCAGTTCTTC
TRBJ1-1	-	TRBV6-2/TRBV6-3	-	CASRYRVSSTSAFF	TGTGCCAGCAGGTACCGGGTCAGCTCAACGTCGGCTTTCTTT
TRBJ1-6	-	TRBV7-3	TRBD1	CASSYRGGPYNSPLHF	TGTGCCAGCAGCTACAGGGGCGGACCCTATAATTCACCCCTCCACTTT
TRBJ1-1	few	TRBV11-2	TRBD1	CASSTTGTSTEAFF	TGTGCCAGCAGCACGACAGGGACATCGACTGAAGCTTTCTTT
TRBJ2-5	many	TRBV9	TRBD2	CASSLRLAGQETQYF	TGTGCCAGCAGCTTACGTCTAGCGGGGCAAGAGACCCAGTACTTC
TRBJ2-3	few	TRBV14	-	CASSQEVPHTQYF	TGTGCCAGCAGCCAAGAGGTGCCGCACACGCAGTATTTT
TRBJ2-1	few	TRBV19	TRBD1	CASSIGQGTYNEQFF	TGTGCCAGTAGTATCGGACAGGGGACCTACAATGAGCAGTTCTTC
TRBJ2-2	few	TRBV7-3	-	CASSLEGRTTGELFF	TGTGCCAGCAGCTTAGAAGGCAGGACGACCGGGGAGCTGTTTTTT
TRBJ2-5	-	TRBV10-3	-	CAIRGSGYTGETQYF	TGTGCCATCAGAGGTAGCGGTTACACAGGAGAGACCCAGTACTTC
TRBJ2-7	few	TRBV4-1	TRBD2	CASSQDTTSGRVEQYF	TGCGCCAGCAGCCAAGATACGACTAGCGGGAGGGTCGAGCAGTACTTC
TRBJ2-2	-	TRBV7-2	-	CASSRTGTGELFF	TGTGCCAGCAGCCGTACGGGGACCGGGGAGCTGTTTTTT
TRBJ2-2	few	TRBV5-5	TRBD1	CASSLGQGHPGELFF	TGTGCCAGCAGCCTGGGACAGGGGCACCCCGGGGAGCTGTTTTTT
TRBJ2-3	few	TRBV12-3/TRBV12-4	-	CASSAPGSGTDTQYF	TGTGCCAGCAGTGCCCCAGGATCAGGCACAGATACGCAGTATTTT
TRBJ1-1	-	TRBV12-3/TRBV12-4	-	CASSATMGAWMNTEAFF	TGTGCCAGCAGCGCGACCATGGGGGCGTGGATGAACACTGAAGCTTTCTTT
TRBJ2-3	-	TRBV20-1	TRBD2	CSARELAGLGDTQYF	TGCAGTGCTAGAGAACTAGCGGGATTAGGAGATACGCAGTATTTT
TRBJ2-1	-	TRBV7-2	-	CASSRYRVEGEQFF	TGTGCCAGCAGCCGTTACAGGGTTGAGGGTGAGCAGTTCTTC
TRBJ2-7	-	TRBV6-5	-	CASSNLGGSYEQYF	TGTGCCAGCAGTAACCTTGGCGGTTCCTACGAGCAGTACTTC
TRBJ2-3	few	TRBV27	-	CASSLFAKDTQYF	TGTGCCAGCAGTTTATTTGCTAAAGATACGCAGTATTTT
TRBJ2-7	many	TRBV4-3	TRBD1	CASSPRTGGFDEQYF	TGCGCCAGCAGCCCGAGGACAGGGGGCTTCGACGAGCAGTACTTC
TRBJ1-5	few	TRBV12-3/TRBV12-4	TRBD1	CASSLMDRDQPQHF	TGTGCCAGCAGTTTGATGGACAGGGATCAGCCCCAGCATTTT
TRBJ2-1	-	TRBV5-1	-	CASSILDFSYNEQFF	TGCGCCAGCAGCATACTAGATTTCTCCTACAATGAGCAGTTCTTC
TRBJ2-7	few	TRBV3-1	TRBD1	CASSQSGTDPYEQYF	TGTGCCAGCAGCCAATCCGGGACAGACCCCTACGAGCAGTACTTC
TRBJ2-6	-	TRBV15	-	CATSRDVVDGANVLTF	TGTGCCACCAGCAGGGATGTAGTGGATGGGGCCAACGTCCTGACTTTC